Each of the 14 T cell receptor beta chains below was sequenced from the same sample in a study of early T cells in non-severe SARS-CoV-2 infection. TCRdb reprocessed the 5' RACE reads with MiXCR, giving one entry per CDR3 protein. This sample has around 26,000 distinct CDR3 sequences, with 4% to 5.5% found just once. Sequencing used whole blood. These receptors all come from an adult who was a healthcare worker with PCR-confirmed SARS-CoV-2 infection or an uninfected control (not recorded which).

This clonotype was seen repeatedly, ten times or more. This rearrangement joins TRBV20-1 to TRBJ2-3, with 10 bases aligning to TRBD2. Trimming at V came to 3 bases and at J to 4 bases, leaving 4 bases not matched to a gene. From germline, CDR1 is DFQATT and CDR2 SNEGSKA (reference sequence). This CDR3 is 14 amino acids long. The CDR3 reads CSASLAGVADTQYF. CDR3 sequence (DNA): TGCAGTGCTAGTCTAGCGGGAGTAGCAGATACGCAGTATTTT.

In its sample, this clonotype was seen many times. The rearrangement links TRBV11-2 to TRBJ2-5; 7 positions agree with TRBD1. This CDR3 has 16 amino acids. Germline assignment: CDR1 SGHAT and CDR2 FQNNGV. The V segment lost 4 bases and the J segment 0 bases; nucleotides outside the gene matches: 8. The CDR3 DNA reads TGTGCCAGCAGCTCGCGGACAGGCGGGTACCAAGAGACCCAGTACTTC. Protein product: CASSSRTGGYQETQYF.

This clonotype has at least ten counts. CDR3 residues: CASTPGQGSTDTQYF. The CDR3 nucleotides read TGTGCCAGCACCCCAGGGCAGGGGAGCACAGATACGCAGTATTTT. This rearrangement joins TRBV12-3 or TRBV12-4 to TRBJ2-3; TRBD1 might be the D (6 bases). V lost 7 bases, J lost 0 bases, and 14 bases lay in between. The CDR3 sequence is 15 residues long.

This clonotype showed up just a few times. The V call is TRBV4-1, the J call TRBJ2-1; possible D gene TRBD2, 5 bases. The V and J ends lost 0 bases and 8 bases respectively, with 8 bases between them. Germline CDR1 reads MGHRA; CDR2 reads YSYEKL. CDR3 length: 13 amino acids. The CDR3: CASSQDLGDEQFF. CDR3 DNA: TGCGCCAGCAGCCAAGATTTGGGAGATGAGCAGTTCTTC.

In this sample, this clonotype turned up a few times. Here the CDR3 DNA reads TGTGCCAGCTCACCACAGGGGGTCTACAATGAGCAGTTCTTC. Translation: CASSPQGVYNEQFF. The chain links TRBV18 to TRBJ2-1, with a weak D call TRBD1 (6 bases). Germline CDR1 is KGHSH and CDR2 is LQKENI. The CDR3 spans 14 residues. V lost 1 base, J lost 3 bases, and 7 bases lay in between.

This clonotype appeared many times. The chain carries TRBV5-4 and TRBJ2-3, with a weak D call TRBD2 (6 bases). CDR3 length equals 14 residues. The V end was cut by 3 bases, the J end by 2 bases, with 10 bases between. The germline gives CDR1 SGHNT, CDR2 YYREEE (reference sequence). Written as DNA, the CDR3 is TGTGCCAGCAGCTACCGGGACTTCACAGATACGCAGTATTTT. Translating it yields CASSYRDFTDTQYF.

This clonotype showed up many times. The chain has TRBV2 and TRBJ1-1, with D tentatively TRBD1 (6 bases). Germline lookup yields CDR1 SNHLY and CDR2 FYNNEI. The CDR3 runs 16 residues. Trimming removed 1 base from V and 0 bases from J, with 12 bases in between. In nucleotides, the CDR3 is TGTGCCAGCAGTGAAGGGAGGACAGTTATGAACACTGAAGCTTTCTTT. Its translation is CASSEGRTVMNTEAFF.

The chain combines TRBV20-1 with TRBJ2-7; no clear D. The CDR3 runs to 14 residues. V was cut by 3 bases and J by 2 bases, with 14 bases left in between. CDR1 DFQATT and CDR2 SNEGSKA come from the germline V gene (reference sequence). CDR3 nucleotides: TGCAGTGCTAGCGATCCGGCTCGCCCCTACGAGCAGTACTTC. This translates into CSASDPARPYEQYF.

This clonotype was observed many times. The J gene is TRBJ2-3, the V gene TRBV10-1; perhaps TRBD2 as D (5 bases). V dropped 3 bases and J dropped 7 bases, with 14 bases sitting between them. The CDR3 extends over 14 amino acids. CDR1 is WNHNN, CDR2 SYGVQD, per germline (reference sequence). CDR3 loop: CASSDGLTPNTQYF. CDR3 DNA: TGCGCCAGCAGTGATGGACTTACCCCGAATACGCAGTATTTT.

This clonotype was counted ten times or more. This chain uses TRBV28 with TRBJ2-7; 8 positions match TRBD1. CDR1 MDHEN and CDR2 SYDVKM come from the germline V gene. The trim removed 3 bases at V and 4 bases at J, leaving 8 bases unmatched. This CDR3 has 15 amino acids. The CDR3 DNA follows: TGTGCCAGCAGTTTTTTGGGGACAGGACCTTACGAGCAGTACTTC. It specifies CASSFLGTGPYEQYF.

The J gene is TRBJ2-7, the V gene TRBV27, with D tentatively TRBD2 (6 bases). Germline V CDR1 and CDR2: MNHEY, SMNVEV (reference sequence). Between the trimmed V and J ends, which lost 5 bases and 3 bases, there was a span of 17 bases. CDR3 length: 15 residues. CDR3 sequence (DNA): TGTGCCAGCAGTCGCTCCCGGGACTCCAGCTACGAGCAGTACTTC. Protein product: CASSRSRDSSYEQYF.

This clonotype was picked up many times. The rearrangement uses TRBV5-8 and TRBJ2-3; D is unclear. The ends were cut back, 1 base at V and 3 bases at J, with 9 bases in the middle. In germline, CDR1 is SGHTS, CDR2 YDEGEE. The CDR3 is 14 residues long. CDR3 residues: CASSLTERTDTQYF. The CDR3 nucleotides are TGTGCCAGCAGCTTGACAGAAAGAACAGATACGCAGTATTTT.

This clonotype appeared many times. CDR3 DNA sequence: TGCGCCAGCAGCTTGGTACTAGCGGGCTCCTACGAGCAGTACTTC. As protein: CASSLVLAGSYEQYF. The chain carries TRBV5-1 and TRBJ2-7, with 9 bases identical to TRBD2. The CDR3 contains 15 residues. V dropped 0 bases and J dropped 0; count of bases not matched to a gene: 1. Germline CDR1 and CDR2: SGHRS and YFSETQ.

This clonotype showed up just a few times. This chain connects TRBV20-1 to TRBJ1-4, with D perhaps matching TRBD1 (6 bases). The CDR3 consists of 13 residues. Germline V lookup: CDR1 DFQATT, CDR2 SNEGSKA (reference sequence). Trimming pared 4 bases from V and 2 bases from J, leaving 8 bases between. The CDR3 DNA reads as TGCAGTGCTAACAGGGCGACTAATGAAAAACTGTTTTTT. It yields the protein CSANRATNEKLFF.